This T cell receptor beta chain appears in the sequencing data of a study of T-cell reconstitution after alpha-beta-depleted transplantation in children. Using unique molecular identifiers, the investigators prepared the TCRbeta library. A single record per CDR3 protein comes from TCRdb applying MiXCR to the PCR reads. The data show under 400,000 distinct CDR3 sequences, approximately 23% seen once. The CDR3 loop spans 17 amino acids. Germline V gene sequence: CDR1 SGHRS, CDR2 YFSETQ. V lost 3 bases to trimming and J lost 4 bases; unmatched junction nucleotides: 14. This rearrangement joins TRBV5-1 to TRBJ1-1, with 8 bases aligning to TRBD1. The sequence was collected from a male patient between 5 and 17 years old who had a stem cell transplant for acute lymphoblastic leukemia, so the T cells may come from the graft donor. This sample comprised PBMCs, mostly from graft donor cells, obtained 180 days after TCRalphabeta/CD19-depleted stem cell transplant. CDR3 protein: CASSSRGQGFRSTEAFF. CDR3 bases: TGCGCCAGCAGCTCCCGAGGACAGGGCTTCAGGAGCACTGAAGCTTTCTTT.